This T cell receptor (beta chain) was captured in a study of cytomegalovirus exposure and HLA in healthy donors. PCR was performed using 60 Vbeta and 13 Jbeta primers. Clones were read by immunoSEQ multiplex PCR, and TCRdb kept only the in-frame ones, dropping some. Of some 110,000 clones listed, under 70% are singletons. The CDR3 consists of 15 residues. Trimming at V came to 4 bases and at J to 5 bases, leaving 9 bases not matched to a gene. The germline V gene encodes CDR1 SEHNR and CDR2 FQNEAQ (reference sequence). The sequence came from a man in his late teens or twenties in good health and CMV-seronegative. The rearrangement links TRBV7-9 to TRBJ1-1, with 8 bases fitting TRBD1. The specimen was PBMCs. The CDR3 DNA reads TGTGCCAGCAGCTCTCAGGGGGCGCGGGGAACTGAAGCTTTCTTT. This translates into CASSSQGARGTEAFF.